Reported below is one T cell receptor beta chain. Its antigen is undetermined. The data belong to a study of T-cell memory formation after mild COVID-19. The overall study: Among the donors, TCR clusters were largely specific to each donor.

Study-level results: Most CD4+ clones that shrank were in CM and EM, while CD8+ ones turned up in EMRA. Cross-reactive memory seemingly joined, as some responding clones were found in pre-infection memory.

Trimming pared 3 bases from V and 6 bases from J, leaving 9 bases between. The length of the CDR3 is 13 residues. The germline V gene has CDR1 SGHTA and CDR2 FQGNSA. TCR alpha and TCR beta cDNA libraries with sample barcodes and UMIs came from 5'RACE using constant-segment primers. TCRdb itself ran the 5' RACE reads through MiXCR, one entry per CDR3 protein. The table shows 350,000 to 500,000 distinct CDR3 sequences, with under 20% occurring only once. The chain employs TRBV7-2 and TRBJ1-5; D may be TRBD1 (5 bases). The source of this sequence is a man younger than 35 who had mild COVID-19 (a few samples of this study predate the infection). Cell type and time point are not known. The sequenced sample was PBMCs or a T cell subset sorted from them (not recorded which). The CDR3 nucleotides read TGTGCCAGCAGCTTCAGGGCCGGTCAGCCCCAGCATTTT. The encoded protein is CASSFRAGQPQHF.